Listed here is a single T cell receptor (beta chain). In the authors' methods: Reference gene primers were amplified, and this amplification served to estimate nucleated cell counts. The table came from immunoSEQ multiplex PCR; TCRdb's copy has only in-frame clones and leaves some out. V and J calls and clone size are given by that table; D and trimming were obtained from the DNA. The sample carries about 310,000 clones, roughly 91% recorded once. The sample is drawn from a study of blood T cell repertoires in COVID-19. Across the study: From T cells, B-cell-depleted T cells, or PBMCs came the material, which was cDNA or gDNA.

The CDR3 extends over 14 amino acids. From germline, CDR1 is SNHLY and CDR2 FYNNEI. Trimming left V 5 bases short and J 5 bases short, with 16 bases between. This clonotype was sampled from a man in his forties or fifties with active or convalescent COVID-19. Sequencing input: peripheral blood. The V and J genes are TRBV2 and TRBJ2-7; TRBD1 is a possible D gene (6 bases). The CDR3 here is CASSSGQGTDEQYF. The CDR3 nucleotides read TGTGCCAGCAGTTCGGGGCAGGGGACGGACGAGCAGTACTTC. Full variable domain (remainder filled in from reference TRBV2 and TRBJ2-7): EPEVTQTPSHQVTQMGQEVILRCVPISNHLYFYWYRQILGQKVEFLVSFYNNEISEKSEIFDDQFSVERPDGSNFTLKIRSTKLEDSAMYFCASSSGQGTDEQYFGPGTRLTVT.